This entry is about one T cell receptor beta chain. The sample originates from a study of T cell changes during pregnancy in multiple sclerosis. After removal of 3 bases from V and 2 bases from J, the junction contained 3 bases not matched to a gene. Germline V gives CDR1 ENHRY, CDR2 SYGVKD. This CDR3 region has 15 residues. Method: immunoSEQ multiplex PCR; TCRdb's copy keeps in-frame clones and lacks some. The table shows 35,000 to 40,000 clones, with 91% occurring only once. The sample in question was CD8+ T cells from peripheral blood mononuclear cells, obtained in the second trimester of pregnancy. The source of this sequence is a female donor with multiple sclerosis, enrolled in a pregnancy study. The V call is TRBV10-3, the J call TRBJ2-3, with 9 bases matching TRBD2. In DNA, the CDR3 is TGTGCCATCAGTGACCAGCGGGGGGCCACAGATACGCAGTATTTT. Translation: CAISDQRGATDTQYF.